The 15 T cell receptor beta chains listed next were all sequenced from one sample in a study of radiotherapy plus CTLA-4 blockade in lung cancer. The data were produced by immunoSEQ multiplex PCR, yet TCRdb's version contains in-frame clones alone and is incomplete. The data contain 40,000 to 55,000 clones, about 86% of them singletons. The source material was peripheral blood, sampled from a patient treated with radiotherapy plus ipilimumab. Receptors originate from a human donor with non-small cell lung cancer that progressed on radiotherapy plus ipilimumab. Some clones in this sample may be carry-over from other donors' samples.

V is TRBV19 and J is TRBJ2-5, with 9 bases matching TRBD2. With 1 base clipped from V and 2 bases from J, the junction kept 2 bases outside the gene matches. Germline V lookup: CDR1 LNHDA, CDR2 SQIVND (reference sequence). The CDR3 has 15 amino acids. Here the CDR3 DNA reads TGTGCCAGTAGTATAGGGGCGGGAGGGCAAGAGACCCAGTACTTC. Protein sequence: CASSIGAGGQETQYF.

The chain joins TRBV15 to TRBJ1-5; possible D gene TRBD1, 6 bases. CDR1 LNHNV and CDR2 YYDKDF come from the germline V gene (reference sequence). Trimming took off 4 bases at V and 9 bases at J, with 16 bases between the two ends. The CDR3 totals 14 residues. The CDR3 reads CATSTGTPVLPQHF. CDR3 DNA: TGTGCCACCAGCACAGGGACACCGGTTTTGCCCCAGCATTTT.

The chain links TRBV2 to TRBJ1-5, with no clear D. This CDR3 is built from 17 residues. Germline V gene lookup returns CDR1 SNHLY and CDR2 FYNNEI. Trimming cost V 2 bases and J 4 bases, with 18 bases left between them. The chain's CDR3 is CASSERPGNSLNQPQHF. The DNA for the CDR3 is TGTGCCAGCAGTGAACGACCCGGGAACAGCTTAAATCAGCCCCAGCATTTT.

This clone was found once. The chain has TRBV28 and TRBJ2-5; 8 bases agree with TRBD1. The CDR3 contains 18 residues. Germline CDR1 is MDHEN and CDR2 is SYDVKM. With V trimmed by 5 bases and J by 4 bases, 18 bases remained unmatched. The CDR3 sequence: CASSPGTGDASPSETQYF. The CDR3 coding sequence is TGTGCCAGCAGTCCAGGGACAGGCGACGCCTCACCTTCAGAGACCCAGTACTTC.

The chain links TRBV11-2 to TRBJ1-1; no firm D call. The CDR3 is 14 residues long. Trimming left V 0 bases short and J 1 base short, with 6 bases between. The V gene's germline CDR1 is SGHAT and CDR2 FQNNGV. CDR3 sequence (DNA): TGTGCCAGCAGCTTAGAGAGCCGGAACACTGAAGCTTTCTTT. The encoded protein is CASSLESRNTEAFF.

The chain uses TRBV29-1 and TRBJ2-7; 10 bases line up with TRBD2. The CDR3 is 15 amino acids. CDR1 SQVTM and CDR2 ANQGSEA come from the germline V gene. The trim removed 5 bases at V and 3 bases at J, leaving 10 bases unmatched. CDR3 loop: CSVLGLAGEYYEQYF. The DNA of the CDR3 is TGCAGCGTTTTGGGGCTAGCGGGAGAGTACTACGAGCAGTACTTC.

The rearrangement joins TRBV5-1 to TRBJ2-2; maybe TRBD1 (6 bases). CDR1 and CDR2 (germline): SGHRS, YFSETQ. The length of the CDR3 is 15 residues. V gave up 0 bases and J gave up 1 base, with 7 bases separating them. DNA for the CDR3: TGCGCCAGCAGCTTGGAACAGGGGAACACCGGGGAGCTGTTTTTT. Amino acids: CASSLEQGNTGELFF. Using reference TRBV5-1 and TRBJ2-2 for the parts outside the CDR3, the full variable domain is KAGVTQTPRYLIKTRGQQVTLSCSPISGHRSVSWYQQTPGQGLQFLFEYFSETQRNKGNFPGRFSGRQFSNSRSEMNVSTLELGDSALYLCASSLEQGNTGELFFGEGSRLTVL.

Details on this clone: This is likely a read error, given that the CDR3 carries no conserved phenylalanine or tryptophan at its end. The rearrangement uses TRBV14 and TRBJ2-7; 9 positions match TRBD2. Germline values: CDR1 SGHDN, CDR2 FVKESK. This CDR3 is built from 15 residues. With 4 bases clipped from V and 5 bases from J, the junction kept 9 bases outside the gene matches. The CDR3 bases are TGTGCCAGCAGCCTCCAGTGGGGCGGGAGGGACGAGCAGTACCTC. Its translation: CASSLQWGGRDEQYL.

CDR3 sequence reads: CASSISPGGPDTQYF. CDR3 DNA: TGTGCCAGTAGTATTAGTCCGGGGGGCCCAGATACGCAGTATTTT. The chain carries TRBV19 and TRBJ2-3; possibly TRBD2 for D (7 bases). Germline V gene sequence: CDR1 LNHDA, CDR2 SQIVND (reference sequence). Trimming left V 3 bases short and J 4 bases short, with 14 bases between. The CDR3 is 15 residues long.

CDR3 residues: CASSFGREGSTDTQYF. The CDR3 coding sequence is TGTGCCAGCAGCTTCGGTCGGGAGGGGAGCACAGATACGCAGTATTTT. The chain carries TRBV11-1 and TRBJ2-3, with TRBD2 matching 8 bases. The length of the CDR3 is 16 residues. The trim removed 3 bases at V and 0 bases at J, leaving 5 bases unmatched. Looked up from germline, CDR1 is SGHAT and CDR2 is FQDESV (reference sequence).

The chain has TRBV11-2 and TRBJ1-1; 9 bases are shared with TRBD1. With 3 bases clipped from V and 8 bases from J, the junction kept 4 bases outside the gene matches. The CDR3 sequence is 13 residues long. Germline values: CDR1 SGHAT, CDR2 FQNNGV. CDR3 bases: TGTGCCAGCAGCTTGGGGGGACAGGGCGAAGCTTTCTTT. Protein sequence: CASSLGGQGEAFF.

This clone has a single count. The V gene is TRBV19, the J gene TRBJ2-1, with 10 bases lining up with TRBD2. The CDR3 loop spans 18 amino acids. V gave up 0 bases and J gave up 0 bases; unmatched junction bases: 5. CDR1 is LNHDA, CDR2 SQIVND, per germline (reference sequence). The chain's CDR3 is CASSIDSSGSHSYNEQFF. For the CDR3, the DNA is TGTGCCAGTAGTATAGATTCTAGCGGGAGCCACTCCTACAATGAGCAGTTCTTC.

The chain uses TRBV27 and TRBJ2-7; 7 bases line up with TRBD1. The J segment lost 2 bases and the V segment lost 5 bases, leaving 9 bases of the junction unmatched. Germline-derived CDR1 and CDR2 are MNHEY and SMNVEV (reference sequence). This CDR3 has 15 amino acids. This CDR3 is CASSPGTAEPYEQYF. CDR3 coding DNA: TGTGCCAGCAGTCCCGGGACAGCCGAACCCTACGAGCAGTACTTC.

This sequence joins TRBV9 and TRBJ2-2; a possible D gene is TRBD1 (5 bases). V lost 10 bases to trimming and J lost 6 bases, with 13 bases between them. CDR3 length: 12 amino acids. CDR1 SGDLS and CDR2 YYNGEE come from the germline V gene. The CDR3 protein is CAGTRDAGELFF. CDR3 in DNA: TGTGCCGGCACCAGGGATGCCGGGGAGCTGTTTTTT.

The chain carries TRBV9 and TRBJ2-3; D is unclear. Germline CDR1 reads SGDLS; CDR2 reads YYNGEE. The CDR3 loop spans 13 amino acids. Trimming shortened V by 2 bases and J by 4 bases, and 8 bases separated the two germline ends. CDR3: CASSVTGSDTQYF. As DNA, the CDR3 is TGTGCCAGCAGCGTCACGGGTTCAGATACGCAGTATTTT.